The T cell receptor (beta chain) under discussion was sequenced for a study of blood T cell repertoires in COVID-19. In the study overall: Italy, Spain and the United States were the sources of the convalescent and acute COVID-19 samples. T cells, B-cell-depleted T cells, or PBMCs provided the cDNA or gDNA that served as material.

CDR1 MGHRA and CDR2 YSYEKL come from the germline V gene. J gave up 5 bases and V 4 bases, and 13 bases lay outside the gene matches. This CDR3 is built from 19 residues. Original methodology: Quantification of nucleated cells was approximated via reference gene primer amplification. TCRdb keeps only in-frame clones here, not all; method: immunoSEQ multiplex PCR. For V, J and clone size, that table is used; D and trimming come from the DNA. The sample lists more than 400,000 clones; about 90% were seen once. This clone has at least ten counts. Participants' reported clinical history set cohort assignment.

The sample was PBMCs or T cells enriched from blood (not recorded which). The receptor was isolated from a man younger than 30 who had recovered from COVID-19. V usage is TRBV4-1 and J usage is TRBJ2-2, with 13 positions matching TRBD2. The DNA for the CDR3 is TGCGCCAGCAGCCCGATATCCGGGACTAGCGGGGACCCTACCGGGGAGCTGTTTTTT. Encoded protein: CASSPISGTSGDPTGELFF.